A selection of T cell receptor beta chains follows, all from one sample in a study of blood T cell repertoires in COVID-19. The method was immunoSEQ multiplex PCR; TCRdb's version includes in-frame clones alone and lacks a portion of them. The data hold over 110,000 clones, with around three quarters observed a single time. Sequencing used peripheral blood. These receptors originate from a man aged 55 to 70 with acute or convalescent COVID-19. Both conserved end residues are part of each CDR3. The order of the fields is V gene, J gene, clone size, D gene, CDR3 DNA, CDR3 protein. D genes are given only for firm matches. A row's size may be missing; if present it is once, few, many or a size class.

>TRBV30|TRBJ1-1|once|-
TGTGCCTGGAGTCCCCCACAGGTAATCGTCACTGAAGCTTTCTTT
CAWSPPQVIVTEAFF
>TRBV6-1|TRBJ2-5|-|TRBD1
TGTGCCAGCAGTGAATGGGACAGGGGACAAGAGACCCAGTACTTC
CASSEWDRGQETQYF
>TRBV9|TRBJ1-6|few|TRBD1
TGTGCCAGCAGCGTAGGACAACAGGGGAATTCACCCCTCCACTTT
CASSVGQQGNSPLHF
>TRBV7-9|TRBJ1-3|-|-
TGTGCCAGCAGCTTAGGGGAGACTGGAAACACCATATATTTT
CASSLGETGNTIYF
>TRBV5-1|TRBJ2-2|-|-
TGCGCCAGCAGCGGTAAACTGGGCGGGTCGAACACCGGGGAGCTGTTTTTT
CASSGKLGGSNTGELFF
>TRBV19|TRBJ2-1|-|TRBD1
TGTGCCAGTAGTGCCACAGGGGCCTCGGGTGGTGAGCAGTTCTTC
CASSATGASGGEQFF
>TRBV5-1|TRBJ1-6|few|TRBD1
TGCGCCAGCAGCTTCCGACAGGGGGATAATTCACCCCTCCACTTT
CASSFRQGDNSPLHF
>TRBV6-2/TRBV6-3|TRBJ1-2|-|-
TGTGCCAGCAGTGCCGACGGACAGTCCTATGGCTACACCTTC
CASSADGQSYGYTF
>TRBV24-1|TRBJ2-1|few|TRBD1
TGTGCCACCAGTGAACCCAGGGGGACAGGGAGGGGGGATGAGCAGTTCTTC
CATSEPRGTGRGDEQFF
>TRBV11-2|TRBJ1-1|-|-
TGTGCCAGCAGCGTCGGGAAGAACACTGAAGCTTTCTTT
CASSVGKNTEAFF
>TRBV7-2|TRBJ2-7|-|TRBD1
TGTGCCAGCAGCTTAGGGACGGGACAGGGTTCATTCGAGCAGTACTTC
CASSLGTGQGSFEQYF
>TRBV27|TRBJ1-6|-|-
TGTGCCAGCCAGACCCCCCTCCCCGGGTCACCCCTCCACTTT
CASQTPLPGSPLHF
>TRBV9|TRBJ2-2|-|-
TGTGCCAGCAGCTGGGGCGACGCGAACACCGGGGAGCTGTTTTTT
CASSWGDANTGELFF
>TRBV7-3|TRBJ1-3|-|-
TGTGCCAGCAGCTCAGACAGCCACTCTGGAAACACCATATATTTT
CASSSDSHSGNTIYF
>TRBV27|TRBJ1-1|-|-
TGTGCCAGCAAAGAGCAGAGGACACTGAACACTGAAGCTTTCTTT
CASKEQRTLNTEAFF
>TRBV7-8|TRBJ2-1|-|-
TGTGCCAGCAGCTTAGCCGGGAAGGGCAATGAGCAGTTCTTC
CASSLAGKGNEQFF